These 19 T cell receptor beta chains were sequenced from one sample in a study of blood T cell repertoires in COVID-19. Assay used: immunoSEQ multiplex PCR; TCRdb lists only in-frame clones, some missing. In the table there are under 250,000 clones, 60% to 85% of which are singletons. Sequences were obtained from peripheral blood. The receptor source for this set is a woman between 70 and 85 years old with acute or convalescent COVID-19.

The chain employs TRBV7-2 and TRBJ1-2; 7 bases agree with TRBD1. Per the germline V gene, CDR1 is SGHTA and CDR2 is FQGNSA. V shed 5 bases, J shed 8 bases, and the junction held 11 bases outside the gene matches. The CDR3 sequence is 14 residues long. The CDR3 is CASSGYRGPGGYTF. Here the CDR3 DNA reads TGTGCCAGCAGCGGATACAGGGGTCCAGGAGGCTACACCTTC. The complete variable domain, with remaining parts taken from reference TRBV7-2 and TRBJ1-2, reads GAGVSQSPSNKVTEKGKDVELRCDPISGHTALYWYRQSLGQGLEFLIYFQGNSAPDKSGLPSDRFSAERTGGSVSTLTIQRTQQEDSAVYLCASSGYRGPGGYTFGSGTRLTVV.

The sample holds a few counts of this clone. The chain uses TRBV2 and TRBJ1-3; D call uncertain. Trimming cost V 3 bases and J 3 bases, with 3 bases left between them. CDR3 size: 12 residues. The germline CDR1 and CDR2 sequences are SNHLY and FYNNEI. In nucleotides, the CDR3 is TGTGCCAGCAGTGAGCGTGGAAACACCATATATTTT. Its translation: CASSERGNTIYF.

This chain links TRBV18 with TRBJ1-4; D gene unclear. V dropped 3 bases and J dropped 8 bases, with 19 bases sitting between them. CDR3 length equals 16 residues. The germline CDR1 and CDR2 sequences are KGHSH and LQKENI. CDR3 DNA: TGTGCCAGCTCACCGGCAACGGAGGGTTTAGGGGAAAAACTGTTTTTT. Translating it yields CASSPATEGLGEKLFF.

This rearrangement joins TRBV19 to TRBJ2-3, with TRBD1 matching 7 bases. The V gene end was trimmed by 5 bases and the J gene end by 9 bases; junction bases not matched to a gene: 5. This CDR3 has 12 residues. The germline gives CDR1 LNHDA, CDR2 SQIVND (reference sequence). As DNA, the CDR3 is TGTGCCAGTAGTCTAACAGGGGACACGCAGTATTTT. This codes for CASSLTGDTQYF.

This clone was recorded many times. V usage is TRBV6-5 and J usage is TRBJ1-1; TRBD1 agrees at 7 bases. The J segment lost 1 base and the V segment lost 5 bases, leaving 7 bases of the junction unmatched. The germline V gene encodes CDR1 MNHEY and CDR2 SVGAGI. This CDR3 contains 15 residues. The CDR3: CASSKTGIANTEAFF. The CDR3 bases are TGTGCCAGCAGTAAGACAGGGATCGCGAACACTGAAGCTTTCTTT.

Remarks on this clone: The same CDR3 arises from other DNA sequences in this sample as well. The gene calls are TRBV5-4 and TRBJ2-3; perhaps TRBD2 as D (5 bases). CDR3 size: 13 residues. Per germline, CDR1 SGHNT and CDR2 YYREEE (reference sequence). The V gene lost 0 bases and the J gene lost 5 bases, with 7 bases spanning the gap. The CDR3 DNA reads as TGTGCCAGCAGCTTGGACCGGGGAGATACGCAGTATTTT. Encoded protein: CASSLDRGDTQYF.

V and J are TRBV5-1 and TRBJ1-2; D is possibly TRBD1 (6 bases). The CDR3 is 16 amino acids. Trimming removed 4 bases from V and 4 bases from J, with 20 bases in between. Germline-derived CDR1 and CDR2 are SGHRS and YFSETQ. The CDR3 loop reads CASSPGQRLLTYGYTF. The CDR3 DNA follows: TGCGCCAGCAGCCCAGGACAGCGCCTACTCACCTATGGCTACACCTTC.

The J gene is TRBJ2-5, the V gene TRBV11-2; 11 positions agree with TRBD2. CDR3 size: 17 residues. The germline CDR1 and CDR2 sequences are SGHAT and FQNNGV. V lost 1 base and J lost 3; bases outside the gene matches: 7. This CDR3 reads CASSLGPGTSGEETQYF. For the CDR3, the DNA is TGTGCCAGCAGCTTAGGACCAGGGACTAGCGGTGAAGAGACCCAGTACTTC.

This CDR3 reads CASSVGGAGVQETQYF. Here the CDR3 DNA reads TGTGCCAGCAGCGTAGGTGGGGCAGGGGTTCAAGAGACCCAGTACTTC. The chain joins TRBV7-8 to TRBJ2-5; a weak D match, TRBD1 (6 bases). CDR3 length: 16 amino acids. Germline values: CDR1 SGHVS, CDR2 FQNEAQ. V gave up 5 bases and J gave up 2 bases, with 18 bases separating them.

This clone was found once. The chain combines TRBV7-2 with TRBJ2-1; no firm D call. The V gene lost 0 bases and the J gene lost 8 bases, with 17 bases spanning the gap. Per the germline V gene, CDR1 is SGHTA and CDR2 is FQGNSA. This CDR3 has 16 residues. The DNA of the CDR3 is TGTGCCAGCAGCTTAGCTGCAGGTAGAATAGGCGATGAGCAGTTCTTC. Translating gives CASSLAAGRIGDEQFF.

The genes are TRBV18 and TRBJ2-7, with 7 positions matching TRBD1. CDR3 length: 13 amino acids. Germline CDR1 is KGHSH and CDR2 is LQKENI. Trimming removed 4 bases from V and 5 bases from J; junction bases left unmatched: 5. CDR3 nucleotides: TGTGCCAGCTCACGGAACAGGGGCGACGAGCAGTACTTC. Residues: CASSRNRGDEQYF.

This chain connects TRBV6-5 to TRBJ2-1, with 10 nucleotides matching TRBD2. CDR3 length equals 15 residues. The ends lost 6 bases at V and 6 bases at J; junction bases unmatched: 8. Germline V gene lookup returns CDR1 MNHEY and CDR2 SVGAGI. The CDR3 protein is CASSRLAGGLNEQFF. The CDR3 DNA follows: TGTGCCAGCAGCCGTTTAGCGGGGGGCCTCAATGAGCAGTTCTTC.

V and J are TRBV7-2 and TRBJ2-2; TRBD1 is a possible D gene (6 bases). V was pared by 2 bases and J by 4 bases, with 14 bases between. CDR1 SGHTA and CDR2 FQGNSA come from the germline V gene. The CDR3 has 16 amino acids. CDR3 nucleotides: TGTGCCAGCAGCTTACAGCTTCAGGGGAGCACCGGGGAGCTGTTTTTT. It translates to CASSLQLQGSTGELFF.

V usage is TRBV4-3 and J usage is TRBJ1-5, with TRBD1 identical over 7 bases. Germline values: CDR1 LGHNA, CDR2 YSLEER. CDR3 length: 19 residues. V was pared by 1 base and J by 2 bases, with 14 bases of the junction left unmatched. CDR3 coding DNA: TGCGCCAGCAGCCAAGGGCACAGGGGAAGAGGTGATCGCAATCAGCCCCAGCATTTT. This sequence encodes CASSQGHRGRGDRNQPQHF.

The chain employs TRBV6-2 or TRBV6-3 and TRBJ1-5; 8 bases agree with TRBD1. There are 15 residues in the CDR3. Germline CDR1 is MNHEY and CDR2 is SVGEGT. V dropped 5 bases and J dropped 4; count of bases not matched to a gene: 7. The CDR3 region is CASSTDRGGNQPQHF. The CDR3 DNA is TGTGCCAGCAGTACAGACAGGGGAGGGAATCAGCCCCAGCATTTT.

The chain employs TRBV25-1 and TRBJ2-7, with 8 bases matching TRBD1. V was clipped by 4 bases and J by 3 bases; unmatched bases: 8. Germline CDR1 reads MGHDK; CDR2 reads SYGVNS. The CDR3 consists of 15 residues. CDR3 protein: CASSAQNRGSYEQYF. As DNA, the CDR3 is TGTGCCAGCAGTGCACAAAACAGGGGGAGCTACGAGCAGTACTTC.

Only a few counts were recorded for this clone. The CDR3 loop reads CASPPPGIRTDTQYF. Here the CDR3 DNA reads TGTGCCAGCCCTCCTCCGGGAATCCGCACAGATACGCAGTATTTT. The chain links TRBV7-2 to TRBJ2-3; a possible D gene is TRBD2 (5 bases). This CDR3 has 15 residues. V lost 8 bases, J lost 1 base, and 16 bases lay in between. Germline CDR1 and CDR2: SGHTA and FQGNSA.

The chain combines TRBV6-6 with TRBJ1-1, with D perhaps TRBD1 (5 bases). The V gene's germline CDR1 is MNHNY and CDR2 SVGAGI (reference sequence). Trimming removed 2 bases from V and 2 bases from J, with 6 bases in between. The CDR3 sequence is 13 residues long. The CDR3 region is CASSYQGNTEAFF. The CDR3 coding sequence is TGTGCCAGCAGTTACCAGGGCAACACTGAAGCTTTCTTT.

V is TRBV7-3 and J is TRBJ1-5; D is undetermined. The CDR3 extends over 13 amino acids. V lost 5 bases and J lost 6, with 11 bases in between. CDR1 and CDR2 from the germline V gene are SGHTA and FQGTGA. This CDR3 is CASSADAGQPQHF. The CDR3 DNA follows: TGTGCCAGCAGCGCTGACGCGGGTCAGCCCCAGCATTTT.